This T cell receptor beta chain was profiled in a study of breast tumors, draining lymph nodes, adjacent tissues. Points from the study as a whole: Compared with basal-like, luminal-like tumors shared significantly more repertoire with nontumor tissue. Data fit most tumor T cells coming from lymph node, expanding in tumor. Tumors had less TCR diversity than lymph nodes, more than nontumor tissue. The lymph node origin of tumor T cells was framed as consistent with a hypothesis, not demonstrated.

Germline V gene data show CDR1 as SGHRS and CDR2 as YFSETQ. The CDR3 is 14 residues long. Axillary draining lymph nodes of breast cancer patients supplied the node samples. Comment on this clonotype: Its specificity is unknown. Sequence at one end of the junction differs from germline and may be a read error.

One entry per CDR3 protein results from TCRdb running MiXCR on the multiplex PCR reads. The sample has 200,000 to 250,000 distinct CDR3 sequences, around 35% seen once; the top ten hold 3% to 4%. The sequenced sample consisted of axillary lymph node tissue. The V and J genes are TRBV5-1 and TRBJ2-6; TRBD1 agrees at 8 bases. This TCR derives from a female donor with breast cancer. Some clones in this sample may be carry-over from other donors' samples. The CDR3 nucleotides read TGCGCCAGCAGCTGGGGGAGACAGGGGAACACTGAAGCTTTC. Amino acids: CASSWGRQGNTEAF.